Below are 2 T cell receptor beta chains sequenced from a single sample in a study of CD8 T cells in Susac syndrome. Random hexamers were used to reverse transcribe an amount of about 0.45 to 1 ug RNA. TCRdb reanalysed the immunoSEQ multiplex PCR reads using MiXCR and keeps one entry per CDR3 protein. The sample holds some 180,000 distinct CDR3 sequences, 85% to 95% seen once. The sequenced sample consisted of CD4+ T cells from PBMCs. Receptors were obtained from a human donor in good health.

This chain joins TRBV29-1 and TRBJ1-1; 8 bases agree with TRBD1. The V segment lost 7 bases and the J segment 3 bases; nucleotides outside the gene matches: 7. CDR1 and CDR2 from the germline V gene are SQVTM and ANQGSEA. The CDR3 extends over 13 amino acids. CDR3 region: CSAVDRGYTEAFF. In DNA form, the CDR3 reads TGCAGCGCCGTTGACAGGGGATACACTGAAGCTTTCTTT. The full variable domain, completed using reference TRBV29-1 and TRBJ1-1, is SAVISQKPSRDICQRGTSLTIQCQVDSQVTMMFWYRQQPGQSLTLIATANQGSEATYESGFVIDKFPISRPNLTFSTLTVSNMSPEDSSIYLCSAVDRGYTEAFFGQGTRLTVV.

This chain links TRBV11-2 with TRBJ2-5; D may correspond to TRBD1 or TRBD2 (5 bases each). The CDR3 contains 15 residues. V dropped 1 base and J dropped 10 bases, with 19 bases sitting between them. Per germline, CDR1 SGHAT and CDR2 FQNNGV. The CDR3 coding sequence is TGTGCCAGCAGCTTAGCATCGGGACCACTTGCAAGCCAGTACTTC. As protein: CASSLASGPLASQYF.